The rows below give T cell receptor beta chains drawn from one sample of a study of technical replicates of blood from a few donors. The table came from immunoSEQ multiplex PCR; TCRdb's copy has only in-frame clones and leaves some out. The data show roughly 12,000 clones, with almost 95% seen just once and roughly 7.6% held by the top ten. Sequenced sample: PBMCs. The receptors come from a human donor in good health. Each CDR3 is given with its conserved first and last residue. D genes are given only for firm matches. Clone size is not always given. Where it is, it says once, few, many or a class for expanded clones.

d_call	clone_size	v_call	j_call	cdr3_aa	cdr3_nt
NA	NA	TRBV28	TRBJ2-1	CASSGDFPVNEQFF	TGTGCCAGCAGTGGGGACTTCCCGGTGAATGAGCAGTTCTTC
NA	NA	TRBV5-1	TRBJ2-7	CASSTDGTGVTSGAPEQYF	TGCGCCAGCAGCACCGACGGGACAGGGGTGACTAGCGGGGCCCCCGAGCAGTACTTC
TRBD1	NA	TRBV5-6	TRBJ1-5	CASSPGTGPNQPQHF	TGTGCCAGCAGCCCAGGGACAGGGCCAAATCAGCCCCAGCATTTT
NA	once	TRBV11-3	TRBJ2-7	CASGRGGSSYEQYF	TGTGCCAGCGGAAGGGGGGGTTCTTCCTACGAGCAGTACTTC
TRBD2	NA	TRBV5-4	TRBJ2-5	CASSLGSGRAEKETQYF	TGTGCCAGCAGCTTGGGAAGCGGGAGGGCGGAGAAAGAGACCCAGTACTTC
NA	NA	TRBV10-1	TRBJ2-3	CASSDSVASDTQYF	TGCGCCAGCAGTGATTCGGTAGCGTCAGATACGCAGTATTTT
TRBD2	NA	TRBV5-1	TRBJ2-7	CASSLSSLAGESEQYF	TGCGCCAGCAGCTTATCCTCACTAGCGGGAGAAAGCGAGCAGTACTTC
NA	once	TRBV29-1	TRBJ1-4	CSVETGLNEKLFF	TGCAGCGTTGAGACAGGCCTGAATGAAAAACTGTTTTTT
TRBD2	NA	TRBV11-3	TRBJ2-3	CASSLGLAVTDTQYF	TGTGCCAGCAGCCTGGGACTAGCGGTGACAGATACGCAGTATTTT
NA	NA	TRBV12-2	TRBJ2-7	CASRSRDSRAHF	TGTGCAAGTCGCTCTAGGGACTCTCGAGCGCACTTC
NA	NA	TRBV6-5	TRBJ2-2	CASSVRSWGAGELFF	TGTGCCAGCAGCGTACGGAGCTGGGGAGCCGGGGAGCTGTTTTTT